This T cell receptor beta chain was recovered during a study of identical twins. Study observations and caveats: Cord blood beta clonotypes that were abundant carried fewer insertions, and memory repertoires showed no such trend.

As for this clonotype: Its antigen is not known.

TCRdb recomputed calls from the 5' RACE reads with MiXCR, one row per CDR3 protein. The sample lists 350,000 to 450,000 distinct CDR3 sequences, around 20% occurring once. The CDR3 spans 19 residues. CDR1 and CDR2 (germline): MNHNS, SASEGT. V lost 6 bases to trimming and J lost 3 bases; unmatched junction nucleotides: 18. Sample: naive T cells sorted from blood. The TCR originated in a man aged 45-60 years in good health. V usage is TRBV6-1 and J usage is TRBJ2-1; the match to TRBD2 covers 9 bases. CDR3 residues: CASRRTVSGGRAGYNEQFF. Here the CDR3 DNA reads TGTGCCAGCAGACGGACCGTATCCGGCGGGAGGGCCGGCTACAATGAGCAGTTCTTC.